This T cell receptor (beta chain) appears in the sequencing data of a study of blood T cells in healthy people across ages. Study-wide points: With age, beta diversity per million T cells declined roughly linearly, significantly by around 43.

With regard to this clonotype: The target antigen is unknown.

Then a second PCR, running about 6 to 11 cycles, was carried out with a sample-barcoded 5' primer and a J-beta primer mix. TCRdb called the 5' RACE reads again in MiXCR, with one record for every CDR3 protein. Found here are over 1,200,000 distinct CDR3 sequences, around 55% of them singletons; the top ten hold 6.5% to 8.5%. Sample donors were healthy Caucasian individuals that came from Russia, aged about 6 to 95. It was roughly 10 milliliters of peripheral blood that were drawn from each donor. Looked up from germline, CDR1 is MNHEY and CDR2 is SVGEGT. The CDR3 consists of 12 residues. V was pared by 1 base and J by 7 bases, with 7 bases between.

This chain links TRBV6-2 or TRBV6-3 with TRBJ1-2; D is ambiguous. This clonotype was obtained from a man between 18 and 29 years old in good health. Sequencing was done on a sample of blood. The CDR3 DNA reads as TGTGCCAGCAGTTACTATATCCGTGGCTACACCTTC. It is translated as CASSYYIRGYTF.